This T cell receptor beta chain was retrieved from a study of breast tumors, draining lymph nodes, adjacent tissues. Overall study results and limits: Tumor TCR diversity was below lymph nodes but above nontumor tissue.

The CDR3 runs to 12 residues. The germline V gene encodes CDR1 SEHNR and CDR2 FQNEAQ (reference sequence). V lost 5 bases to trimming and J lost 6 bases, with 7 bases between them. This clonotype was seen a few times. Its antigen is not identified. TCRdb fed the multiplex PCR reads into MiXCR, producing one record per CDR3 protein. The sample has roughly 19,000 distinct CDR3 sequences, around 50% seen once; the top ten hold less than 9.5%. Sequenced input: breast tumor tissue. This clonotype was sampled from a female donor with breast cancer. Some clones in this sample may be carry-over from other donors' samples. The V call is TRBV7-9, the J call TRBJ2-2; no clear D gene. In DNA form, the CDR3 reads TGTGCCAGCAGCATGCCACCCGGGGAGCTGTTTTTT. Amino acid sequence: CASSMPPGELFF. The full variable domain, rest sourced from reference TRBV7-9 and TRBJ2-2, is DTGVSQNPRHKITKRGQNVTFRCDPISEHNRLYWYRQTLGQGPEFLTYFQNEAQLEKSRLLSDRFSAERPKGSFSTLEIQRTEQGDSAMYLCASSMPPGELFFGEGSRLTVL.